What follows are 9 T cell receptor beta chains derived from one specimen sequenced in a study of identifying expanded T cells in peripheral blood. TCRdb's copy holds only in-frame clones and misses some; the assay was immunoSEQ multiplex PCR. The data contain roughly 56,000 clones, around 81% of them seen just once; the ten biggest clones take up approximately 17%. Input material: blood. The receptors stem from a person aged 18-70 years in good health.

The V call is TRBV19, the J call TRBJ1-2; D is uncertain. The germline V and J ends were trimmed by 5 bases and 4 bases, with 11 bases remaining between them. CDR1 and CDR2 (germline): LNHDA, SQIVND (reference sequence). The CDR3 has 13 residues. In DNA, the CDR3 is TGTGCCAGTAGTGTGGCCGAGGGCTATGGCTACACCTTC. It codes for CASSVAEGYGYTF.

For the CDR3, the DNA is TGTGCCAGCAGTCAAGGAACAGGGACACATTGGTTCGATGAGCAGTTCTTC. It encodes CASSQGTGTHWFDEQFF. The V gene is TRBV2, the J gene TRBJ2-1, with D perhaps matching TRBD1 (6 bases). There are 17 residues in the CDR3. Germline V gene sequence: CDR1 SNHLY, CDR2 FYNNEI. The germline V and J ends were trimmed by 5 bases and 8 bases, with 25 bases remaining between them.

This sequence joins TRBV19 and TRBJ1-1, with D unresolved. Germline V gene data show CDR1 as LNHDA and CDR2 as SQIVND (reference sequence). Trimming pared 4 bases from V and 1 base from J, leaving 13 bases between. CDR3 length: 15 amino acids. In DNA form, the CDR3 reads TGTGCCAGTAGTAGGTCAGGCGAGAGGAACACTGAAGCTTTCTTT. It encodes CASSRSGERNTEAFF. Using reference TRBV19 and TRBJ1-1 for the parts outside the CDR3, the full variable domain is DGGITQSPKYLFRKEGQNVTLSCEQNLNHDAMYWYRQDPGQGLRLIYYSQIVNDFQKGDIAEGYSVSREKKESFPLTVTSAQKNPTAFYLCASSRSGERNTEAFFGQGTRLTVV.

As DNA, the CDR3 is TGTGCCAGCAGATCGGTGTCTACTAATGAAAAACTGTTTTTT. Its translation: CASRSVSTNEKLFF. V gene TRBV2 combines with J gene TRBJ1-4, with unresolved D. Trimming left V 6 bases short and J 2 bases short, with 10 bases between. Germline assignment: CDR1 SNHLY and CDR2 FYNNEI. This CDR3 is 14 amino acids long.

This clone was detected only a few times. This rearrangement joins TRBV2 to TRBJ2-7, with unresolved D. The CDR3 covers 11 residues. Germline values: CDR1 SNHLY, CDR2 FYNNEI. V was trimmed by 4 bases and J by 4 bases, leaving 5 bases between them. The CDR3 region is CASSASYEQYV. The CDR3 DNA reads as TGTGCCAGCAGTGCCTCATACGAGCAGTACGTC.

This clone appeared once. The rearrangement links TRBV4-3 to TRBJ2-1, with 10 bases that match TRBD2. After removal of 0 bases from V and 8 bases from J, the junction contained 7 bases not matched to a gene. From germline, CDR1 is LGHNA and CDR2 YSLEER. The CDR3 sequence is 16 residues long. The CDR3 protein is CASSQDPAGGGDEQFF. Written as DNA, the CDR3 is TGCGCCAGCAGCCAAGACCCAGCGGGAGGGGGGGATGAGCAGTTCTTC.

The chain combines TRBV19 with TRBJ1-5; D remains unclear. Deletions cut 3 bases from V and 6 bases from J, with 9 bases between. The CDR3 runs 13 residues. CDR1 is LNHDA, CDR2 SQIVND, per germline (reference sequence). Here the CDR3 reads CASSIRGGQPQHF. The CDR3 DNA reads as TGTGCCAGTAGTATCCGGGGAGGTCAGCCCCAGCATTTT.

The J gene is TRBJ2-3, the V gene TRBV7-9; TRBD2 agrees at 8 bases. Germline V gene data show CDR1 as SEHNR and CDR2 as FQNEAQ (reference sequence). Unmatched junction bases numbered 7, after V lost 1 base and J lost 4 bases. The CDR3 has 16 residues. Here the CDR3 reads CASSLDVGGAPDTQYF. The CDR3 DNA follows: TGTGCCAGCAGCTTAGACGTCGGGGGGGCCCCAGATACGCAGTATTTT.

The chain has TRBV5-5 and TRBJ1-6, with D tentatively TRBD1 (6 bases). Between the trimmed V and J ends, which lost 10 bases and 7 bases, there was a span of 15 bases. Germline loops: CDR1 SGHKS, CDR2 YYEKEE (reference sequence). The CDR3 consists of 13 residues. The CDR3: CAARGAGNSPLHF. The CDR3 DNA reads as TGTGCCGCCCGGGGGGCTGGAAATTCACCCCTCCACTTT.